Each of the 23 T cell receptor beta chains below was sequenced from the same sample in a study of PD-L1 blockade in urothelial cancer. TCRdb's table, derived via immunoSEQ multiplex PCR, lists solely in-frame clones and lacks some. This sample carries under 90,000 clones, more than 85% of them seen once, and the ten largest clones take over 9%. The sequences come from PBMCs, collected around atezolizumab (anti-PD-L1) treatment. The source is a man in his 60s with urothelial cancer.

This chain uses TRBV28 with TRBJ1-2; 8 bases match TRBD1. The CDR3 totals 15 residues. V trimming: 5 bases; J trimming: 8 bases; junction bases outside the gene matches: 13. CDR1 is MDHEN, CDR2 SYDVKM, per germline. The CDR3: CASSKPGQATIGYTF. CDR3 in DNA: TGTGCCAGCAGTAAACCGGGACAGGCCACTATAGGCTACACCTTC.

The chain has TRBV6-4 and TRBJ2-3; 13 positions agree with TRBD2. Germline CDR1 reads MRHNA; CDR2 reads SNTAGT. After removal of 6 bases from V and 4 bases from J, the junction contained 10 bases not matched to a gene. This CDR3 contains 17 residues. DNA for the CDR3: TGTGCCAGCAGACACCGACTAGCGGGAGGAAAGGCAGATACGCAGTATTTT. Encoded protein: CASRHRLAGGKADTQYF.

V is TRBV18 and J is TRBJ2-7, with D perhaps matching TRBD2 (6 bases). This CDR3 is 13 amino acids long. Germline values: CDR1 KGHSH, CDR2 LQKENI. V was clipped by 8 bases and J by 6 bases, with 17 bases between them. CDR3 amino acids: CASGWGFGSEQYF. The CDR3 coding sequence is TGTGCCAGCGGTTGGGGTTTCGGGAGCGAGCAGTACTTC.

The V gene is TRBV5-8, the J gene TRBJ1-1; D ambiguous. This CDR3 has 13 amino acids. Trimming stripped 3 bases from V and 5 bases from J, with 11 bases between. CDR1 and CDR2 (germline): SGHTS, YDEGEE. DNA of the CDR3: TGTGCCAGCAGCTCCCGGACTAGTACTGAAGCTTTCTTT. It yields the protein CASSSRTSTEAFF.

The V call is TRBV9, the J call TRBJ2-7; D might be TRBD2 (6 bases). CDR3 length: 14 amino acids. V was shortened by 4 bases and J by 2 bases, with 13 bases between the two germline ends. Germline assignment: CDR1 SGDLS and CDR2 YYNGEE. The DNA for the CDR3 is TGTGCCAGCAGCCCGTCTAGCGTTACCTACGAGCAGTACTTC. Protein: CASSPSSVTYEQYF.

The chain has TRBV4-2 and TRBJ2-7; 8 bases are shared with TRBD1. The CDR3 consists of 16 residues. Per the germline V gene, CDR1 is LGHNA and CDR2 is YNFKEQ. V was pared by 3 bases and J by 6 bases, with 13 bases of the junction left unmatched. DNA for the CDR3: TGTGCCAGCAGCCACACAGAGGGGAATACAGGGGGCGAGCAGTACTTC. Protein: CASSHTEGNTGGEQYF.

This chain uses TRBV10-1 with TRBJ2-3; 12 bases are a match to TRBD2. V was pared by 2 bases and J by 5 bases, with 11 bases of the junction left unmatched. Germline CDR1 and CDR2: WNHNN and SYGVQD (reference sequence). The CDR3 contains 18 residues. In nucleotides, the CDR3 is TGCGCCAGCAGTGAGGTCGTACCGGGACTAGCGGGCCTAGATACGCAGTATTTT. It is translated as CASSEVVPGLAGLDTQYF.

This clone came up once. The chain joins TRBV10-3 to TRBJ2-3; TRBD1 might be the D (5 bases). Trimming shortened V by 3 bases and J by 2 bases, and 9 bases separated the two germline ends. Germline values: CDR1 ENHRY, CDR2 SYGVKD. The CDR3 runs to 14 residues. The chain's CDR3 is CAISEAGYTDTQYF. In nucleotides, the CDR3 is TGTGCCATCAGTGAAGCAGGGTACACAGATACGCAGTATTTT.

This clone was observed a single time. The chain is built from TRBV7-8 and TRBJ2-7; 10 bases are shared with TRBD2. From germline, CDR1 is SGHVS and CDR2 FQNEAQ. The CDR3 sequence is 13 residues long. V lost 7 bases and J lost 5; bases outside the gene matches: 5. The CDR3 sequence is CASTRLAGDEQYF. CDR3 in DNA: TGTGCCAGCACGCGACTAGCGGGCGACGAGCAGTACTTC.

The V call is TRBV7-9, the J call TRBJ2-1; a weak D match, TRBD2 (5 bases). Germline CDR1 and CDR2: SEHNR and FQNEAQ (reference sequence). Trimming left V 5 bases short and J 4 bases short, with 12 bases between. This CDR3 is built from 14 residues. The CDR3 region is CASSERTRYNEQFF. CDR3 DNA sequence: TGTGCCAGCAGCGAGCGAACTAGGTACAATGAGCAGTTCTTC. Looking up the rest from reference TRBV7-9 and TRBJ2-1 gives the full variable domain: DTGVSQNPRHKITKRGQNVTFRCDPISEHNRLYWYRQTLGQGPEFLTYFQNEAQLEKSRLLSDRFSAERPKGSFSTLEIQRTEQGDSAMYLCASSERTRYNEQFFGPGTRLTVL.

This clone was seen only once. V and J are TRBV7-2 and TRBJ2-5, with D maybe TRBD2 (7 bases). Germline assignment: CDR1 SGHTA and CDR2 FQGNSA. This CDR3 is built from 13 residues. Trimming cost V 0 bases and J 6 bases, with 8 bases left between them. CDR3 sequence reads: CASSLAGGQTQYF. The CDR3, as DNA: TGTGCCAGCAGCTTAGCCGGGGGGCAGACCCAGTACTTC.

V usage is TRBV5-6 and J usage is TRBJ2-2; D gene ambiguous. From germline, CDR1 is SGHDT and CDR2 YYEEEE. Trimming removed 1 base at V and 3 bases at J, with 7 bases between. The CDR3 is 14 amino acids. The CDR3 here is CASSLNPDTGELFF. The CDR3, as DNA: TGTGCCAGCAGCTTGAATCCCGACACCGGGGAGCTGTTTTTT.

In the case of this clone: Other DNA variants within this sample encode the same CDR3. This chain links TRBV10-3 with TRBJ1-2; possibly TRBD1 for D (6 bases). This CDR3 comprises 14 residues. Germline V gene data show CDR1 as ENHRY and CDR2 as SYGVKD. The germline V and J ends were trimmed by 0 bases and 2 bases, with 7 bases remaining between them. The CDR3 region is CAISESTGNYGYTF. As DNA, the CDR3 is TGTGCCATCAGTGAGTCTACAGGGAACTATGGCTACACCTTC.

The CDR3, as DNA: TGTGCCAGCCTAGGCGTAGGGGGAAGGACTGAAGCTTTCTTT. It codes for CASLGVGGRTEAFF. The rearrangement links TRBV2 to TRBJ1-1; D is possibly TRBD1 (6 bases). This CDR3 is built from 14 residues. The germline V and J ends were trimmed by 8 bases and 5 bases, with 18 bases remaining between them. Germline V gives CDR1 SNHLY, CDR2 FYNNEI.

The gene calls are TRBV28 and TRBJ1-2, with D possibly matching TRBD1 (6 bases). V dropped 1 base and J dropped 8 bases, with 14 bases sitting between them. The CDR3 is 14 amino acids. Germline CDR1 MDHEN, CDR2 SYDVKM. The CDR3 region is CASSLSARGGGYTF. DNA for the CDR3: TGTGCCAGCAGTTTATCGGCCAGGGGCGGAGGCTACACCTTC.

J is TRBJ2-5 and V is TRBV5-6, with 10 nucleotides matching TRBD2. The junction had 1 base not matched to a gene; V was cut back by 3 bases and J by 5 bases. Germline V gene data show CDR1 as SGHDT and CDR2 as YYEEEE. This CDR3 region has 13 residues. CDR3 bases: TGTGCCAGCAGCTCTAGCGGGGGTGAGACCCAGTACTTC. Its translation: CASSSSGGETQYF.

This chain links TRBV30 with TRBJ1-1, with D uncertain. V dropped 0 bases and J dropped 4 bases, with 6 bases sitting between them. Germline V gene sequence: CDR1 GTSNPN, CDR2 SVGIG (reference sequence). This CDR3 is built from 12 residues. The CDR3 region is CAWSVQATEAFF. The CDR3 DNA follows: TGTGCCTGGAGTGTCCAAGCCACTGAAGCTTTCTTT. The variable domain in full, with the rest retrieved from reference TRBV30 and TRBJ1-1, is SQTIHQWPATLVQPVGSPLSLECTVEGTSNPNLYWYRQAAGRGLQLLFYSVGIGQISSEVPQNLSASRPQDRQFILSSKKLLLSDSGFYLCAWSVQATEAFFGQGTRLTVV.

This clone was counted once. The genes are TRBV7-8 and TRBJ2-1, with D maybe TRBD1 (5 bases). CDR3 length: 17 residues. Germline V gene data show CDR1 as SGHVS and CDR2 as FQNEAQ. Trimming stripped 5 bases from V and 8 bases from J, with 25 bases between. The CDR3 reads CASSMGGTVPARDEQFF. The CDR3 DNA sequence: TGTGCCAGCAGCATGGGTGGCACGGTGCCAGCCAGGGATGAGCAGTTCTTC. Complete variable domain (other parts from reference TRBV7-8 and TRBJ2-1): GAGVSQSPRYKVAKRGQDVALRCDPISGHVSLFWYQQALGQGPEFLTYFQNEAQLDKSGLPSDRFFAERPEGSVSTLKIQRTQQEDSAVYLCASSMGGTVPARDEQFFGPGTRLTVL.

This clone has more than one count but fewer than ten. The J gene is TRBJ1-1, the V gene TRBV6-1; no definite D call. This CDR3 has 13 residues. Germline V lookup: CDR1 MNHNS, CDR2 SASEGT. With 8 bases removed from V and 0 bases from J, the gap between germline ends came to 10 bases. CDR3 region: CASLRGMNTEAFF. The CDR3, as DNA: TGTGCCAGCCTCAGAGGGATGAACACTGAAGCTTTCTTT.

The V call is TRBV4-2, the J call TRBJ2-7, with 11 bases that match TRBD2. Germline assignment: CDR1 LGHNA and CDR2 YNFKEQ. Trimming at V came to 4 bases and at J to 5 bases, leaving 10 bases not matched to a gene. The CDR3 totals 16 residues. The CDR3 sequence is CASSLQTGTSGHEQYF. In nucleotides, the CDR3 is TGTGCCAGCAGCCTACAAACCGGGACTAGCGGCCACGAGCAGTACTTC.

This clone showed up just once. The gene calls are TRBV5-6 and TRBJ1-2; 9 nucleotides agree with TRBD1. The CDR3 runs 13 residues. J lost 7 bases, V lost 4 bases, and 5 bases had no gene match. Germline lookup yields CDR1 SGHDT and CDR2 YYEEEE. The CDR3 bases are TGTGCCAGCAGCGGGGGACAGGGTGGTGGCTACACCTTC. Translating gives CASSGGQGGGYTF. The full variable domain, in which reference TRBV5-6 and TRBJ1-2 provide the parts outside the CDR3, is DAGVTQSPTHLIKTRGQQVTLRCSPKSGHDTVSWYQQALGQGPQFIFQYYEEEERQRGNFPDRFSGHQFPNYSSELNVNALLLGDSALYLCASSGGQGGGYTFGSGTRLTVV.

This chain joins TRBV7-2 and TRBJ1-5; 8 bases map to TRBD1. V trimming: 2 bases; J trimming: 7 bases; junction bases outside the gene matches: 4. The CDR3 is 14 residues long. Per the germline V gene, CDR1 is SGHTA and CDR2 is FQGNSA. CDR3 protein: CASSLRTGPQPQHF. As DNA, the CDR3 is TGTGCCAGCAGCTTACGGACAGGGCCCCAGCCCCAGCATTTT.

This chain joins TRBV29-1 and TRBJ2-3; 9 nucleotides align to TRBD2. J lost 3 bases, V lost 4 bases, and 5 bases had no gene match. The CDR3 runs 14 residues. In germline, CDR1 is SQVTM, CDR2 ANQGSEA. The CDR3 region has the DNA TGCAGCGTTGTACCCGCGGGAGGGACAGATACGCAGTATTTT. This sequence encodes CSVVPAGGTDTQYF.